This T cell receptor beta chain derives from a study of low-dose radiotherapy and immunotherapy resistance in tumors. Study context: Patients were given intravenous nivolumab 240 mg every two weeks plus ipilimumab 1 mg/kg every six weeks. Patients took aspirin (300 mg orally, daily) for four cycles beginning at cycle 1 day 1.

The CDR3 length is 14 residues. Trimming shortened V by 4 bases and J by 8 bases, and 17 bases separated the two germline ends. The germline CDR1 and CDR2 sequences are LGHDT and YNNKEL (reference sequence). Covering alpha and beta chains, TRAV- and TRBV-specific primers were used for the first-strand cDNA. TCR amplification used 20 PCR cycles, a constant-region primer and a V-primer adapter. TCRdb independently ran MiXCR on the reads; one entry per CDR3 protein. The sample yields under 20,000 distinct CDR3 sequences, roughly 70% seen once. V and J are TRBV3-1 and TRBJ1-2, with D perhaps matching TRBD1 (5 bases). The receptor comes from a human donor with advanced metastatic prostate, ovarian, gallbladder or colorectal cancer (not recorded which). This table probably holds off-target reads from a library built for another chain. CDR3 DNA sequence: TGTGCCAGCAGCCGTGGGGACGGCGAACAAGGCTACACCTTC. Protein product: CASSRGDGEQGYTF.